A selection of T cell receptor beta chains follows, all from one sample in a study of CD8+CD57+ T cells in acquired aplastic anemia. From the reads, TCRdb called clonotypes with MiXCR, one entry per CDR3 protein. Here the sample spans roughly 260,000 distinct CDR3 sequences, approximately 45% being singletons. Sequencing was done on a sample of sorted CD4+, CD8+, or CD8+CD57+ T cells (not recorded which) from PBMCs. Every receptor here comes from a human donor with aplastic anemia. Both conserved end residues are part of each CDR3. Size tells how often a clone was seen (once, few, many) or the class of an expanded clone, and some rows leave it out.

TRBJ2-7 | once | TRBV7-9 | CASSPSGTVYEQYF
TRBJ1-1 | - | TRBV7-9 | CASSLVQGVPEAFF
TRBJ1-2 | many | TRBV5-1 | CASSLDSEAPQSNYGYTF
TRBJ2-1 | - | TRBV20-1 | CGARSLAGDDNEQFF
TRBJ2-7 | many | TRBV20-1 | CSARSVGTGELYF
TRBJ2-7 | - | TRBV7-2 | CANSRLDSPYEQYF
TRBJ2-3 | many | TRBV12-3/TRBV12-4 | CASSLSDRDTQYF
TRBJ2-2 | - | TRBV4-1 | CASSQDLRLWLFF
TRBJ2-7 | many | TRBV4-3 | CASSQDSGTGYYEQYF
TRBJ1-2 | - | TRBV2 | CASSELDRASDGYTF
TRBJ2-3 | few | TRBV10-3 | CAISEDRGRDTQYF
TRBJ2-1 | many | TRBV12-3/TRBV12-4 | CASTWTSGRFGEQFF
TRBJ1-4 | many | TRBV5-1 | CASSLSPGRSEKLFF
TRBJ2-2 | - | TRBV30 | CAWSEANTGELFF
TRBJ2-7 | many | TRBV6-5 | CASSYESGSYEQYF
TRBJ2-1 | - | TRBV20-1 | CSARGTSGHNEQFF
TRBJ1-2 | - | TRBV19 | CASSGTGQGGGYTF
TRBJ2-7 | many | TRBV25-1 | CASSVTGTGTYEQYF
TRBJ2-3 | - | TRBV6-6 | CASSYSRRGSGIATDTQYF
TRBJ1-2 | many | TRBV11-2 | CASSLDDRGHYGYTF
TRBJ2-6 | - | TRBV9 | CASSGYSGANVLTF
TRBJ1-1 | many | TRBV5-8 | CASSSGRMNTEAFF
TRBJ1-4 | - | TRBV7-2 | CASADERLEKLFF
TRBJ2-5 | - | TRBV29-1 | CSVGTGGAYGETQYF
TRBJ2-7 | many | TRBV12-3/TRBV12-4 | CASSFRASVYYEQYF
TRBJ2-3 | few | TRBV4-1 | CASSQDLPGSPTDTQYF
TRBJ2-5 | - | TRBV7-2 | CASSPLGPETQYF
TRBJ1-2 | - | TRBV19 | CASSRGQYYGYTF
TRBJ1-1 | many | TRBV3-1 | CASTPRTENTEAFF
TRBJ2-7 | many | TRBV6-5 | CASSYSSQGNEQYF
TRBJ2-7 | - | TRBV25-1 | CASSPFWGTVYEQYF
TRBJ2-5 | few | TRBV7-9 | CASSLIWRQILGETQYF
TRBJ2-5 | - | TRBV11-2 | CASGSLHLGETQYF
TRBJ1-2 | many | TRBV24-1 | CATSDSQTNYGYTF
TRBJ2-7 | - | TRBV7-2 | CASSDGRGPYEQYF
TRBJ2-1 | - | TRBV3-1 | CASSKSNEQFF
TRBJ2-3 | few | TRBV7-2 | CASSSSGGTDTQYF
TRBJ2-6 | - | TRBV15 | CATSGGQSTEAF
TRBJ1-2 | - | TRBV6-2/TRBV6-3 | CASSARVMSRNYGYTF
TRBJ2-7 | many | TRBV7-9 | CASSPPSDRSDTYEQYF